A selection of T cell receptor beta chains follows, all from one sample in a study of T cells in Graves' hyperthyroidism and ophthalmopathy. TCRdb processed the multiplex PCR reads anew with MiXCR; each CDR3 protein has one entry. The profile shows hundreds of thousands of distinct CDR3 sequences, roughly 16% of them singletons. Material for sequencing was blood. Source of these receptors: a woman aged 25 to 39 with Graves' hyperthyroidism. The conserved cysteine and the conserved F or W are not part of the CDR3 here. D genes are given only for firm matches. Where a row states a size, it is once, few, many or the class of an expanded clone; other rows omit it.

cdr3_aa clone_size j_call v_call d_call
ASSFPLDTQY NA TRBJ2-3 TRBV7-9 NA
ASSFWEYMNTEAF NA TRBJ1-1 TRBV7-2 NA
ASSLSRDEQF many TRBJ2-1 TRBV7-3 NA
SARKDRGSYEQY many TRBJ2-7 TRBV20-1 TRBD1
ASSHLGTSGKYEQY many TRBJ2-7 TRBV6-1 TRBD2
AIQESGSYEQY few TRBJ2-7 TRBV6-2/TRBV6-3 TRBD2
ASTTPPGTQNTEAF few TRBJ1-1 TRBV6-1 NA
ATSRTAVQGYT few TRBJ1-2 TRBV24-1 NA
ASSKRGGTEAF many TRBJ1-1 TRBV3-1 NA
ASSLARGVNYEQY many TRBJ2-7 TRBV11-3 NA
ASSPQGGAYEQY few TRBJ2-7 TRBV5-5 TRBD2
ASSLDVSYEQY few TRBJ2-7 TRBV5-4 NA
ASSRLWLATAYEQY many TRBJ2-7 TRBV28 NA
SVLKGSGGYT few TRBJ1-2 TRBV29-1 NA
ASSLIRRVTGELF NA TRBJ2-2 TRBV12-3/TRBV12-4 NA
ASSLARGGHTEAF few TRBJ1-1 TRBV7-8 NA
ASSWFRGGSKNTEAF few TRBJ1-1 TRBV7-8 TRBD1
ASSFKGLNEKLF many TRBJ1-4 TRBV12-3/TRBV12-4 NA
ASSLGAGSETQY many TRBJ2-5 TRBV7-9 NA
ASCDRNEQF many TRBJ2-1 TRBV28 NA
ASSPGWGDTEAF NA TRBJ1-1 TRBV5-6 NA
ASSFSPGLAF many TRBJ1-1 TRBV28 NA
ASSLRVSGVKNEKLF many TRBJ1-4 TRBV27 NA
ASSPPTGSGTDTQY many TRBJ2-3 TRBV5-5 NA
ASRRDDAGNTIY few TRBJ1-3 TRBV6-1 NA
ASSTADGTSNTGELF few TRBJ2-2 TRBV14 NA
ASTTEDSSYSNQPQH NA TRBJ1-5 TRBV19 NA
ASSSNGRRQETQY many TRBJ2-5 TRBV12-3/TRBV12-4 NA
ASSAEGEGGTGAF NA TRBJ1-1 TRBV9 NA
ASRTFLLLAGEGQSSYNEQF many TRBJ2-1 TRBV28 TRBD2
ASSRLAFITDTQY NA TRBJ2-3 TRBV12-3/TRBV12-4 TRBD2
ASTLAGGGNEQF many TRBJ2-1 TRBV12-3/TRBV12-4 TRBD2
ASSDSKTGDYNEQF few TRBJ2-1 TRBV6-5 NA
ASSPLTARGTGELF NA TRBJ2-2 TRBV18 NA
ASSQEWRGGTDTQY once TRBJ2-3 TRBV14 TRBD2
ASSPWTSGSVDEQF many TRBJ2-1 TRBV7-9 TRBD2
ASSAPRGGALSGTEAF many TRBJ1-1 TRBV9 NA
ASSPQGASNEQY many TRBJ2-7 TRBV7-2 TRBD1
ASSGRQGGGHQPQH NA TRBJ1-5 TRBV27 TRBD1
ASSLMGTSYNEQF NA TRBJ2-1 TRBV5-1 NA
ATSRDKGVTEAF NA TRBJ1-1 TRBV15 NA
ASSYGVSGQPQH few TRBJ1-5 TRBV6-2/TRBV6-3 NA
ASSEGGDSPLH few TRBJ1-6 TRBV2 NA
ASSFASMNNQPQH many TRBJ1-5 TRBV7-2 NA
ASSEGEGHNEQF many TRBJ2-1 TRBV6-4 TRBD2
ASLDTAAGELF few TRBJ2-2 TRBV18 NA
ASSVDALMPHYGYT few TRBJ1-2 TRBV9 NA
ASSLTSGSLDEQF many TRBJ2-1 TRBV7-2 TRBD2
ASSTDSYNQPQH NA TRBJ1-5 TRBV9 NA
ASSLGVRDYEQY few TRBJ2-7 TRBV11-3 NA
ASSWGLAVQETQY NA TRBJ2-5 TRBV5-1 TRBD2
SARTADNSPLH many TRBJ1-6 TRBV20-1 NA